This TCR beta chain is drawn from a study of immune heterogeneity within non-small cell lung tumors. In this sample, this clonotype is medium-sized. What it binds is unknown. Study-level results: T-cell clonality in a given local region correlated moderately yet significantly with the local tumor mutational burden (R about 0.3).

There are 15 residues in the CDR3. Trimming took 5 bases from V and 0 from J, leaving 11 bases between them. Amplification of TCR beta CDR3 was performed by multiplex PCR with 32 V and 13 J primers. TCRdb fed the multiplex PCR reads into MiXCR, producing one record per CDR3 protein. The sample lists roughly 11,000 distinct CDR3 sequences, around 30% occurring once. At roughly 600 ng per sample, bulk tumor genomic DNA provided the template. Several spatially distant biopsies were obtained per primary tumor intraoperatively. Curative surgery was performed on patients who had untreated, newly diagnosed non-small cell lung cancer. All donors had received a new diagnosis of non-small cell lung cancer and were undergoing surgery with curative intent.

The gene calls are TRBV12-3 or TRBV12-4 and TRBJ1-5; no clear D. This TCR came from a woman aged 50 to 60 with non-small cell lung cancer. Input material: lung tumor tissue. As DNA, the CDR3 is TGTGCCAGCAGTACCGACATAATTAGCAATCAGCCCCAGCATTTT. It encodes CASSTDIISNQPQHF.